Presented here are 17 T cell receptor beta chains from one specimen sequenced in a study of cytomegalovirus exposure and HLA in healthy donors. The assay was immunoSEQ multiplex PCR, and TCRdb's table has in-frame clones only and misses some. The sample consists of about 200,000 clones, roughly 83% of them appearing once. What was sequenced was PBMCs. These receptors were collected from a woman aged 18-29 years in good health and CMV-seronegative.

V usage is TRBV25-1 and J usage is TRBJ2-3, with TRBD2 matching over 11 bases. There are 15 residues in the CDR3. V lost 5 bases, J lost 7 bases, and 8 bases stayed unmatched. Germline lookup yields CDR1 MGHDK and CDR2 SYGVNS. The CDR3 protein is CASSRIAGGVNTQYF. Written as DNA, the CDR3 is TGTGCCAGCAGTAGGATAGCGGGGGGGGTGAATACGCAGTATTTT. The full variable domain, rest sourced from reference TRBV25-1 and TRBJ2-3, is EADIYQTPRYLVIGTGKKITLECSQTMGHDKMYWYQQDPGMELHLIHYSYGVNSTEKGDLSSESTVSRIRTEHFPLTLESARPSHTSQYLCASSRIAGGVNTQYFGPGTRLTVL.

The V and J genes are TRBV30 and TRBJ1-1, with no clear D. CDR3 length equals 16 residues. Germline-derived CDR1 and CDR2 are GTSNPN and SVGIG (reference sequence). Deletions cut 4 bases from V and 4 bases from J, with 22 bases between. The CDR3 bases are TGTGCCTGGATACACAGACGCCTAACAATGGGCACTGAAGCTTTCTTT. Translation: CAWIHRRLTMGTEAFF.

CDR3 nucleotide sequence: TGTGCCAGCAGCCGACAGGGTCGGGGCGGGGAGCTGTTTTTT. This sequence encodes CASSRQGRGGELFF. The gene calls are TRBV9 and TRBJ2-2; 7 nucleotides agree with TRBD1. V was clipped by 4 bases and J by 7 bases; unmatched bases: 7. Germline V CDR1 and CDR2: SGDLS, YYNGEE. The CDR3 extends over 14 amino acids. Complete variable domain (other parts from reference TRBV9 and TRBJ2-2): DSGVTQTPKHLITATGQRVTLRCSPRSGDLSVYWYQQSLDQGLQFLIQYYNGEERAKGNILERFSAQQFPDLHSELNLSSLELGDSALYFCASSRQGRGGELFFGEGSRLTVL.

The V and J genes are TRBV6-1 and TRBJ2-7; no definite D call. Germline-derived CDR1 and CDR2 are MNHNS and SASEGT. This CDR3 comprises 15 residues. Trimming removed 4 bases at V and 0 bases at J, with 13 bases between. CDR3 DNA: TGTGCCAGCAGTGTCCAGCGTTCCAGCTCCTACGAGCAGTACTTC. Amino acid sequence: CASSVQRSSSYEQYF.

Only a few counts were recorded for this clone. V usage is TRBV4-1 and J usage is TRBJ2-5; tentatively, D is TRBD2 (7 bases). CDR3 length equals 15 residues. Germline CDR1 MGHRA, CDR2 YSYEKL. Trimming removed 0 bases at V and 5 bases at J, with 13 bases between. The CDR3 coding sequence is TGCGCCAGCAGCCAAGAAAGGACTAGGGGGGAGACCCAGTACTTC. Its translation is CASSQERTRGETQYF.

The chain is built from TRBV7-6 and TRBJ2-2, with 8 bases matching TRBD2. Losses at the gene ends were 0 bases for V and 1 base for J; bases not matched to a gene: 4. The CDR3 sequence is 17 residues long. Per germline, CDR1 SGHVS and CDR2 FNYEAQ. DNA for the CDR3: TGTGCCAGCAGCTTAGCTAGCGGGATTGGGAACACCGGGGAGCTGTTTTTT. Encoded protein: CASSLASGIGNTGELFF. Together with reference TRBV7-6 and TRBJ2-2, the CDR3 gives the full variable domain: GAGVSQSPRYKVTKRGQDVALRCDPISGHVSLYWYRQALGQGPEFLTYFNYEAQQDKSGLPNDRFSAERPEGSISTLTIQRTEQRDSAMYRCASSLASGIGNTGELFFGEGSRLTVL.

This chain connects TRBV5-1 to TRBJ1-1; D not resolved. The V gene's germline CDR1 is SGHRS and CDR2 YFSETQ. V lost 3 bases to trimming and J lost 0 bases, with 21 bases between them. CDR3 length: 18 amino acids. In DNA form, the CDR3 reads TGCGCCAGCAGCTCTTACGCGACTGGACTAGGGTTGAACACTGAAGCTTTCTTT. This codes for CASSSYATGLGLNTEAFF.

The J gene is TRBJ2-4, the V gene TRBV7-2; D might be TRBD1 (6 bases). Trimming cost V 4 bases and J 0 bases, with 16 bases left between them. The CDR3 sequence is 17 residues long. The V gene's germline CDR1 is SGHTA and CDR2 FQGNSA. The CDR3 sequence: CASSSYPGQLAKNIQYF. Here the CDR3 DNA reads TGTGCCAGCAGCTCCTACCCCGGACAGCTAGCCAAAAACATTCAGTACTTC.

The J gene is TRBJ1-5, the V gene TRBV5-1; D is unresolved. V was trimmed by 4 bases and J by 0 bases, leaving 8 bases between them. This CDR3 has 14 amino acids. In germline, CDR1 is SGHRS, CDR2 YFSETQ. In nucleotides, the CDR3 is TGCGCCAGCAGCGAGGGTAATAGCAATCAGCCCCAGCATTTT. Translation gives CASSEGNSNQPQHF.

The genes are TRBV5-4 and TRBJ2-7, with D tentatively TRBD1 (6 bases). CDR1 SGHNT and CDR2 YYREEE come from the germline V gene (reference sequence). Deletions cut 4 bases from V and 2 bases from J, with 16 bases between. This CDR3 has 15 amino acids. CDR3 bases: TGTGCCAGCAGCCCCGCCGGGACAATTACCTACGAGCAGTACTTC. This sequence encodes CASSPAGTITYEQYF.

The chain carries TRBV19 and TRBJ1-1; D perhaps matches TRBD1 (6 bases). The V and J ends lost 3 bases and 2 bases respectively, with 19 bases between them. There are 17 residues in the CDR3. From germline, CDR1 is LNHDA and CDR2 SQIVND (reference sequence). The CDR3 protein is CASSIGPENRVNTEAFF. In DNA, the CDR3 is TGTGCCAGTAGTATTGGGCCGGAGAACAGGGTCAACACTGAAGCTTTCTTT.

CDR3 amino acids: CTSSLLVGTGELFF. The CDR3 coding sequence is TGCACCAGCAGCCTCCTAGTTGGCACCGGGGAGCTGTTTTTT. J is TRBJ2-2 and V is TRBV1; whether TRBD2, the table's D call, matches the DNA was not checked. TRBV1 is annotated as a pseudogene. This CDR3 spans 14 amino acids.

This sequence joins TRBV7-9 and TRBJ1-1; TRBD1 is a possible D gene (6 bases). Trimming took 5 bases from V and 4 from J, leaving 14 bases between them. This CDR3 region has 14 residues. Germline V CDR1 and CDR2: SEHNR, FQNEAQ (reference sequence). The CDR3: CASSPYRVSTEAFF. CDR3 DNA sequence: TGTGCCAGCAGCCCCTACAGGGTTAGCACTGAAGCTTTCTTT.

A few counts support this clone. The V call is TRBV4-1, the J call TRBJ1-2, with a tentative D call TRBD1 (6 bases). This CDR3 is 15 amino acids long. CDR1 and CDR2 (germline): MGHRA, YSYEKL. Trimming stripped 4 bases from V and 0 bases from J, with 12 bases between. The DNA for the CDR3 is TGCGCCAGCAGCCCCCCAGGGGAAGCTAACTATGGCTACACCTTC. It translates to CASSPPGEANYGYTF.

The chain recombines TRBV6-1 with TRBJ1-3; tentatively, D is TRBD1 (6 bases). Trimming shortened V by 6 bases and J by 2 bases, and 14 bases separated the two germline ends. Germline V gene lookup returns CDR1 MNHNS and CDR2 SASEGT. CDR3 length: 15 residues. CDR3 in amino acids: CASSGITGTGNTIYF. The CDR3 DNA reads TGTGCCAGCAGCGGAATAACAGGGACTGGAAACACCATATATTTT.

This chain uses TRBV20-1 with TRBJ1-2; 7 bases are a match to TRBD1. Trimming cost V 8 bases and J 5 bases; bases outside gene matches: 5. The CDR3 is made up of 11 amino acids. Germline-derived CDR1 and CDR2 are DFQATT and SNEGSKA (reference sequence). The CDR3 here is CSHGTEYGYTF. The CDR3, as DNA: TGCAGTCATGGGACAGAGTATGGCTACACCTTC.

The chain employs TRBV27 and TRBJ2-1; D gene uncertain. The CDR3 runs to 12 residues. Germline V gene data show CDR1 as MNHEY and CDR2 as SMNVEV (reference sequence). The germline V and J ends were trimmed by 4 bases and 7 bases, with 8 bases remaining between them. The CDR3 sequence: CASSWSENEQFF. DNA of the CDR3: TGTGCCAGCAGTTGGTCGGAGAATGAGCAGTTCTTC.